This T cell receptor beta chain was recorded in a study of shared clonotypes between healthy human individuals. Whole-study context: CD4 naive cells filled three plates per donor, CD4 memory three, CD8 naive two and CD8 memory one. Study-level results: Naive subsets, compared against memory subsets, generally had larger estimated richness values.

A deep-level run was used for the assay. Some clones are missing from TCRdb's copy, which holds only in-frame ones; the method was immunoSEQ multiplex PCR. Of approximately 2.4 million clones detected, approximately 96% appear once; the ten largest clones hold roughly 0.13%. All of the donors resided in Nashville, Tennessee, and each was a Caucasian adult. Germline values: CDR1 SGHVS, CDR2 FQNEAQ. V gave up 4 bases and J gave up 0 bases, with 28 bases separating them. This CDR3 has 21 amino acids. In the case of this clone: Its antigen is as yet unknown.

The V call is TRBV7-8, the J call TRBJ1-3, with a weak D call TRBD1 (5 bases). The specimen sequenced was naive CD4+ T cells sorted from blood. Subset denoted: CD45RA+ positively selected. This TCR was recovered from a man younger than 35 in good health. CDR3 amino acids: CASSSLGVPGAGISSGNTIYF. CDR3 nucleotides: TGTGCCAGCAGCTCCCTAGGGGTTCCTGGAGCAGGGATTTCCTCTGGAAACACCATATATTTT.